A selection of T cell receptor beta chains follows, all from one sample in a study of T cells in narcolepsy. The table came from immunoSEQ multiplex PCR; TCRdb's copy has only in-frame clones and leaves some out. There are over 30,000 clones in the sample; about 85% occur only once, and 1.6% lies in the top ten. The material sequenced was CD45RA- memory CD4+ T cells from PBMCs. The origin of the receptors is a human donor with narcolepsy. The CDR3 runs from the conserved cysteine through the conserved F or W. The D gene is left open where the match is weak. Clone size is given for some rows only: seen once, a few or many times, or a class if the clone is expanded.

j_call: TRBJ1-1; v_call: TRBV18; clone_size: .; d_call: .; cdr3_aa: CASSLSGGTEAFF; cdr3_nt: TGTGCCAGCTCACTTTCGGGGGGCACTGAAGCTTTCTTT
j_call: TRBJ2-3; v_call: TRBV29-1; clone_size: once; d_call: TRBD2; cdr3_aa: CSVQAPTAGEADTQYF; cdr3_nt: TGCAGCGTCCAAGCCCCGACGGCGGGGGAGGCAGATACGCAGTATTTT
j_call: TRBJ2-2; v_call: TRBV6-1; clone_size: .; d_call: .; cdr3_aa: CASEKLPGTAGELFF; cdr3_nt: TGTGCCAGCGAAAAATTACCCGGGACCGCCGGGGAGCTGTTTTTT
j_call: TRBJ2-2; v_call: TRBV2; clone_size: .; d_call: .; cdr3_aa: CASSLGGARLFF; cdr3_nt: TGTGCCAGCAGTCTTGGCGGGGCCAGGCTGTTTTTT
j_call: TRBJ2-2; v_call: TRBV5-6; clone_size: .; d_call: TRBD1; cdr3_aa: CASSFDPGQGWGGELFF; cdr3_nt: TGTGCCAGCAGCTTTGATCCGGGACAGGGATGGGGCGGGGAGCTGTTTTTT
j_call: TRBJ1-1; v_call: TRBV1; clone_size: .; d_call: .; cdr3_aa: CTRWPATGADEAFF; cdr3_nt: TGCACCAGATGGCCGGCGACAGGGGCGGATGAAGCTTTCTTT
j_call: TRBJ2-7; v_call: TRBV19; clone_size: .; d_call: TRBD1; cdr3_aa: CASRAGTGSSYEQYF; cdr3_nt: TGTGCCAGTAGAGCCGGGACAGGCTCATCCTACGAGCAGTACTTC
j_call: TRBJ2-2; v_call: TRBV2; clone_size: once; d_call: TRBD1; cdr3_aa: CASSRTGAMNTGELFF; cdr3_nt: TGTGCCAGCAGTCGGACAGGGGCCATGAACACCGGGGAGCTGTTTTTT
j_call: TRBJ2-7; v_call: TRBV10-1; clone_size: .; d_call: TRBD2; cdr3_aa: CASSELAGVSYEQYF; cdr3_nt: TGCGCCAGCAGTGAGTTAGCGGGGGTTTCCTACGAGCAGTACTTC
j_call: TRBJ1-6; v_call: TRBV7-2; clone_size: few; d_call: TRBD1; cdr3_aa: CASSLRTGDSPLHF; cdr3_nt: TGTGCCAGCAGCCTCAGGACAGGGGATTCACCCCTCCACTTT
j_call: TRBJ2-2; v_call: TRBV2; clone_size: .; d_call: .; cdr3_aa: CASSGGGPTGELFF; cdr3_nt: TGTGCCAGCAGTGGAGGGGGGCCGACCGGGGAGCTGTTTTTT
j_call: TRBJ2-6; v_call: TRBV30; clone_size: once; d_call: .; cdr3_aa: CAWTQEGSGANVLTF; cdr3_nt: TGTGCCTGGACCCAGGAGGGATCTGGGGCCAACGTCCTGACTTTC
j_call: TRBJ2-6; v_call: TRBV6-5; clone_size: .; d_call: TRBD1; cdr3_aa: CASKPTGAGANVLTF; cdr3_nt: TGTGCCAGCAAGCCGACAGGGGCTGGGGCCAACGTCCTGACTTTC
j_call: TRBJ2-2; v_call: TRBV5-1; clone_size: .; d_call: .; cdr3_aa: CASSFSVDGELFF; cdr3_nt: TGCGCCAGCAGCTTCTCTGTCGACGGGGAGCTGTTTTTT
j_call: TRBJ2-7; v_call: TRBV19; clone_size: .; d_call: .; cdr3_aa: CASSSNPAGEKGEQYF; cdr3_nt: TGTGCCAGTAGTTCTAACCCGGCTGGAGAGAAGGGTGAGCAGTACTTC
j_call: TRBJ1-5; v_call: TRBV2; clone_size: .; d_call: .; cdr3_aa: CASSSDRGGQPQHF; cdr3_nt: TGTGCCAGCAGTTCGGACAGAGGAGGTCAGCCCCAGCATTTT
j_call: TRBJ2-5; v_call: TRBV7-2; clone_size: .; d_call: .; cdr3_aa: CASSQVSIGSQETQYF; cdr3_nt: TGTGCCAGCAGCCAAGTTAGTATAGGCTCCCAAGAGACCCAGTACTTC
j_call: TRBJ1-4; v_call: TRBV4-3; clone_size: .; d_call: .; cdr3_aa: CASSQDGRDNEKLFF; cdr3_nt: TGCGCCAGCAGCCAAGATGGCAGGGATAATGAAAAACTGTTTTTT
j_call: TRBJ1-2; v_call: TRBV4-1; clone_size: .; d_call: TRBD1; cdr3_aa: CASSQDGGGNYGYTF; cdr3_nt: TGCGCCAGCAGCCAAGATGGAGGGGGCAACTATGGCTACACCTTC
j_call: TRBJ1-2; v_call: TRBV5-4; clone_size: .; d_call: TRBD1; cdr3_aa: CASSSDRGTGGYTF; cdr3_nt: TGTGCCAGCAGCAGCGACAGGGGAACGGGGGGCTACACCTTC
j_call: TRBJ1-5; v_call: TRBV21-1; clone_size: .; d_call: .; cdr3_aa: CASRGQGAGNQPQHF; cdr3_nt: TGTGCCAGCAGGGGACAGGGGGCGGGCAATCAGCCCCAGCATTTT
j_call: TRBJ1-5; v_call: TRBV30; clone_size: once; d_call: .; cdr3_aa: CACGGGNNQPQHF; cdr3_nt: TGTGCGTGTGGGGGGGGGAACAATCAGCCCCAGCATTTT
j_call: TRBJ1-2; v_call: TRBV19; clone_size: .; d_call: TRBD1; cdr3_aa: CASSTRQGAGYGYTF; cdr3_nt: TGTGCCAGTAGTACTAGACAGGGGGCTGGCTATGGCTACACCTTC
j_call: TRBJ2-7; v_call: TRBV30; clone_size: .; d_call: TRBD1; cdr3_aa: CAWRPGQVIYEQYF; cdr3_nt: TGTGCCTGGAGACCTGGACAGGTGATCTACGAGCAGTACTTC
j_call: TRBJ2-5; v_call: TRBV7-2; clone_size: once; d_call: TRBD2; cdr3_aa: CASSFIGGAFQETQYF; cdr3_nt: TGTGCCAGCAGCTTTATCGGGGGGGCCTTTCAAGAGACCCAGTACTTC
j_call: TRBJ1-5; v_call: TRBV18; clone_size: .; d_call: TRBD1; cdr3_aa: CASSPRDRPNQPQHF; cdr3_nt: TGTGCCAGCTCACCGAGGGACAGACCAAATCAGCCCCAGCATTTT
j_call: TRBJ2-3; v_call: TRBV25-1; clone_size: .; d_call: TRBD2; cdr3_aa: CASSEQRGGQDTQYF; cdr3_nt: TGTGCCAGCAGTGAACAGCGGGGGGGCCAAGATACGCAGTATTTT
j_call: TRBJ1-2; v_call: TRBV18; clone_size: few; d_call: .; cdr3_aa: CASSPLGRGYGYTF; cdr3_nt: TGTGCCAGCTCACCATTGGGCAGGGGCTATGGCTACACCTTC
j_call: TRBJ2-6; v_call: TRBV9; clone_size: .; d_call: TRBD2; cdr3_aa: CASGTSGGSGANVLTF; cdr3_nt: TGTGCCAGCGGGACCAGCGGGGGATCTGGGGCCAACGTCCTGACTTTC
j_call: TRBJ2-7; v_call: TRBV6-5; clone_size: .; d_call: .; cdr3_aa: CASSYARGGPYEQYF; cdr3_nt: TGTGCCAGCAGTTACGCCCGCGGGGGCCCCTACGAGCAGTACTTC
j_call: TRBJ1-6; v_call: TRBV5-1; clone_size: .; d_call: TRBD1; cdr3_aa: CASSLDTGANSPLHF; cdr3_nt: TGCGCCAGCAGCTTGGACACAGGGGCGAATTCACCCCTCCACTTT
j_call: TRBJ1-1; v_call: TRBV5-1; clone_size: once; d_call: .; cdr3_aa: CASSLQGGGANTEAFF; cdr3_nt: TGCGCCAGCAGCTTACAAGGGGGAGGGGCGAACACTGAAGCTTTCTTT
j_call: TRBJ1-2; v_call: TRBV7-8; clone_size: few; d_call: .; cdr3_aa: CASSLVGPGGYTF; cdr3_nt: TGTGCCAGCAGCTTAGTAGGGCCAGGTGGCTACACCTTC
j_call: TRBJ2-2; v_call: TRBV7-2; clone_size: .; d_call: .; cdr3_aa: CASSQDRPNTGELFF; cdr3_nt: TGTGCCAGCAGCCAAGACAGGCCCAACACCGGGGAGCTGTTTTTT
j_call: TRBJ2-2; v_call: TRBV21-1; clone_size: .; d_call: .; cdr3_aa: CAGSSRELFF; cdr3_nt: TGTGCCGGTTCCTCCAGGGAGCTGTTTTTT
j_call: TRBJ1-2; v_call: TRBV25-1; clone_size: .; d_call: .; cdr3_aa: CASSESQLGRGYTF; cdr3_nt: TGTGCCAGCAGTGAATCCCAACTTGGGAGAGGCTACACCTTC
j_call: TRBJ1-4; v_call: TRBV5-1; clone_size: .; d_call: .; cdr3_aa: CASSLEQTNEKLFF; cdr3_nt: TGCGCCAGCAGCTTGGAACAGACTAATGAAAAACTGTTTTTT
j_call: TRBJ2-3; v_call: TRBV19; clone_size: .; d_call: .; cdr3_aa: CASSIAGRNTDTQYF; cdr3_nt: TGTGCCAGTAGTATAGCAGGCAGGAACACAGATACGCAGTATTTT
j_call: TRBJ1-6; v_call: TRBV10-3; clone_size: .; d_call: .; cdr3_aa: CAIRPDGDNSPLHF; cdr3_nt: TGTGCCATCAGGCCCGACGGGGATAATTCACCCCTCCACTTT
j_call: TRBJ2-3; v_call: TRBV19; clone_size: .; d_call: TRBD1; cdr3_aa: CASSGQGGSTDTQYF; cdr3_nt: TGTGCCAGTAGCGGACAGGGGGGGAGCACAGATACGCAGTATTTT
j_call: TRBJ1-2; v_call: TRBV5-1; clone_size: .; d_call: .; cdr3_aa: CASSLGGPDFAGYTF; cdr3_nt: TGCGCCAGCAGCTTGGGGGGTCCCGACTTTGCAGGCTACACCTTC
j_call: TRBJ2-7; v_call: TRBV6-1; clone_size: .; d_call: .; cdr3_aa: CASSEVWGPNREQYF; cdr3_nt: TGTGCCAGCAGTGAAGTGTGGGGTCCTAATCGCGAGCAGTACTTC
j_call: TRBJ2-2; v_call: TRBV5-1; clone_size: .; d_call: TRBD1; cdr3_aa: CASSSLQGATGELFF; cdr3_nt: TGCGCCAGCAGCTCGTTACAGGGGGCGACCGGGGAGCTGTTTTTT
j_call: TRBJ1-6; v_call: TRBV27; clone_size: .; d_call: .; cdr3_aa: CASSLGGYNSPLHF; cdr3_nt: TGTGCCAGCAGCCTAGGAGGCTATAATTCACCCCTCCACTTT